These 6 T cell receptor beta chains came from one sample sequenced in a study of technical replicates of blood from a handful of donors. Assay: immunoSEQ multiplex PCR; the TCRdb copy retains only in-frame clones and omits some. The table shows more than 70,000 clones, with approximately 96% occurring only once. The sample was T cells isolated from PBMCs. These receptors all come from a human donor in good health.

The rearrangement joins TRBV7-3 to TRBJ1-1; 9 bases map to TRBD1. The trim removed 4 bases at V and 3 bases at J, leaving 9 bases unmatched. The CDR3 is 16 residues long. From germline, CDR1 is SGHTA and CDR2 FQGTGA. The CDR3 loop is CASSSRGGQGYTEAFF. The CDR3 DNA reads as TGTGCCAGCAGCTCCCGCGGGGGACAGGGCTACACTGAAGCTTTCTTT.

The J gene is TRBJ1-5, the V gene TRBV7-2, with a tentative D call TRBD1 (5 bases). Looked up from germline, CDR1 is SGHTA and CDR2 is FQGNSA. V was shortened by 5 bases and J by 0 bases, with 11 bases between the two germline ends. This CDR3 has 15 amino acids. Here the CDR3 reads CASSAQGYSNQPQHF. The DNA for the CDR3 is TGTGCCAGCAGCGCCCAGGGTTATAGCAATCAGCCCCAGCATTTT. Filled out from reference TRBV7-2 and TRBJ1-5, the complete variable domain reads GAGVSQSPSNKVTEKGKDVELRCDPISGHTALYWYRQSLGQGLEFLIYFQGNSAPDKSGLPSDRFSAERTGGSVSTLTIQRTQQEDSAVYLCASSAQGYSNQPQHFGDGTRLSIL.

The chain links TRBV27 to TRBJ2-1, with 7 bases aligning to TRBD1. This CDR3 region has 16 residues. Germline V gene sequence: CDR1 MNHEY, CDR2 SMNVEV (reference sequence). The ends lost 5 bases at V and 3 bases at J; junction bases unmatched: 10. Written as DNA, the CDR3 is TGTGCCAGCAGTCCCCTCTCGGACAGGAGCTACAATGAGCAGTTCTTC. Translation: CASSPLSDRSYNEQFF.

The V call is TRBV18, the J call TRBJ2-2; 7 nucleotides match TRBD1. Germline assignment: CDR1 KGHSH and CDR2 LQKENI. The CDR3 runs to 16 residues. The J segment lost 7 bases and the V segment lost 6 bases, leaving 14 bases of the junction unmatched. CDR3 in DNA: TGTGCCAGCTCCCAAAAAAAAACAGGGGACGTCGGGGAGCTGTTTTTT. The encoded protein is CASSQKKTGDVGELFF.

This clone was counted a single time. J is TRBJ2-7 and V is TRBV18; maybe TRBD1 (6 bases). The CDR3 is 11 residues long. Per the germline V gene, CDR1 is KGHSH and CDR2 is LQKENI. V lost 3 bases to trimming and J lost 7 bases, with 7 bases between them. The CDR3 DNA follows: TGTGCCAGCTCACCTGGGACAGAGCAGTACTTC. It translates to CASSPGTEQYF.

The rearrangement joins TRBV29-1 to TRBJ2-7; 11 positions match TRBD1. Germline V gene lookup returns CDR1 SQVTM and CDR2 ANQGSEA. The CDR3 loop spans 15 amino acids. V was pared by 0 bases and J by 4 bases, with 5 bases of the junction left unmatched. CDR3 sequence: CSVEEPGQGEYEQYF. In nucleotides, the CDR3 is TGCAGCGTTGAAGAGCCGGGACAGGGGGAATACGAGCAGTACTTC.